The entry below describes one T cell receptor (beta chain). These data are taken from a study of blood T cell repertoires in COVID-19. Study overall: COVID-19 samples from acute and convalescent phases originated in the United States, Italy and Spain. T cells, B-cell-depleted T cells, or PBMCs provided the cDNA or gDNA that served as material.

Original processing methods: Estimation of nucleated cell counts was performed using reference gene primer amplification. Using immunoSEQ multiplex PCR, the repertoire was profiled, and TCRdb retains in-frame clones only, with some absent. Clone size and the V and J calls come from that table; the DNA yielded D and trimming. The sample consists of approximately 100,000 clones, about 90% of them appearing once. The CDR3 runs 15 residues. V lost 3 bases to trimming and J lost 0 bases; unmatched junction nucleotides: 4. Germline CDR1 LNHDA, CDR2 SQIVND (reference sequence). Material: peripheral blood. This sequence was found in a human donor in a cohort sampled during active COVID-19. The genes are TRBV19 and TRBJ2-7; TRBD2 matches 8 bases. The CDR3 is CASSISGSPSYEQYF. For the CDR3, the DNA is TGTGCCAGTAGTATCAGCGGGAGCCCCTCCTACGAGCAGTACTTC.